This T cell receptor beta chain is from a study of T-cell memory formation after mild COVID-19. Across the study: TCR clusters mostly belonged to single donors.

5'RACE with constant-segment primers yielded barcoded, UMI-tagged TCR alpha and TCR beta cDNA libraries. TCRdb called the 5' RACE reads again in MiXCR, with one record for every CDR3 protein. This table holds around 160,000 distinct CDR3 sequences, about 9.9% found once. Concerning this clonotype: Antigen unknown.

Study-level findings and limits: Most CD4+ clones that shrank were in CM and EM, while CD8+ ones turned up in EMRA. Cross-reactive memory seemingly joined, as some responding clones were found in pre-infection memory.

The germline V and J ends were trimmed by 0 bases and 8 bases, with 10 bases remaining between them. Germline CDR1 reads DFQATT; CDR2 reads SNEGSKA (reference sequence). The CDR3 totals 12 residues. The chain is built from TRBV20-1 and TRBJ1-2; D uncertain. The sample consisted of PBMCs or a T cell subset sorted from them (not recorded which). The receptor was isolated from a man between 18 and 35 years old who had mild COVID-19 (a few samples of this study predate the infection). Cell type and time point are not known. The CDR3 DNA reads as TGCAGTGCTAGAGACGGCCCCGAGGGCTACACCTTC. Its protein is CSARDGPEGYTF.